The clone carrying this T cell receptor beta chain was counted only a few times. What it binds is not known. Trimming left V 1 base short and J 6 bases short, with 13 bases between. The CDR3 loop spans 15 amino acids. Germline CDR1 reads MNHNS; CDR2 reads SASEGT. Using immunoSEQ multiplex PCR, the repertoire was profiled, and TCRdb retains in-frame clones only, with some absent. The sample carries some 30,000 clones, just under 80% recorded once. This sample was included in a study of STAT5B mutations in CD4+ large granular lymphocyte leukemia. Background on the study: Among healthy controls, a particular HLA allele went with more CDR3 'QG' motifs. Study conclusions and caveats: Main leukemic clonotypes were patient-specific, but roughly 25% appeared at low frequency elsewhere. TRBV06-family usage was enriched in top patient clones (8/27) versus controls (2/35). The CD4+ versus CD8+ T-LGLL clonality difference may reflect limited sample size.

This sequence originates from a human donor in good health. J is TRBJ1-5 and V is TRBV6-1; D perhaps matches TRBD1 (5 bases). Sequences were obtained from CD4+ T cells from blood buffy coats. CDR3 amino acids: CASSEVGRGGQPQHF. The CDR3 DNA follows: TGTGCCAGCAGTGAAGTGGGGAGGGGAGGTCAGCCCCAGCATTTT.